The 4 T cell receptor beta chains below were found in one sample sequenced in a study of blood T cell repertoires in COVID-19. Produced via immunoSEQ multiplex PCR; TCRdb's table is partial and in-frame only. Counted here are over 120,000 clones, 60% to 80% occurring once; the ten biggest clones make up over 2.5%. Sequenced material: PBMCs or T cells enriched from blood (not recorded which). The receptors originated from a woman between 50 and 59 years old who had recovered from COVID-19.

The sample holds a few counts of this clone. The genes are TRBV4-1 and TRBJ1-2; no definite D call. Germline loops: CDR1 MGHRA, CDR2 YSYEKL. This CDR3 has 13 amino acids. Trimming left V 1 base short and J 4 bases short, with 7 bases between. Here the CDR3 DNA reads TGCGCCAGCAGCCAAGCCCGGGGCTATGGCTACACCTTC. As protein: CASSQARGYGYTF.

V and J are TRBV9 and TRBJ2-5, with a possible D match to TRBD2 (6 bases). Trimming removed 0 bases from V and 3 bases from J, with 6 bases in between. CDR3 length: 13 amino acids. CDR1 SGDLS and CDR2 YYNGEE come from the germline V gene. CDR3 residues: CASSVGLEETQYF. The CDR3 DNA sequence: TGTGCCAGCAGCGTAGGACTAGAAGAGACCCAGTACTTC.

This clone was seen ten or more times. The chain uses TRBV12-3 or TRBV12-4 and TRBJ1-2; the match to TRBD1 covers 7 bases. V gave up 6 bases and J gave up 7 bases; unmatched junction bases: 8. There are 13 residues in the CDR3. The CDR3 DNA reads as TGTGCCAGCAGCTTGGACAGGCGCCCTGGCTACACCTTC. Its translation is CASSLDRRPGYTF.

In DNA, the CDR3 is TGCGCCAGCAGCTGGGGGGACAGAGAGCAGTTCTTC. It is translated as CASSWGDREQFF. The rearrangement links TRBV5-1 to TRBJ2-1, with D possibly TRBD1 on 7 matching bases. The germline CDR1 and CDR2 sequences are SGHRS and YFSETQ. Trimming took 3 bases from V and 10 from J, leaving 11 bases between them. CDR3 length: 12 residues.